These 23 T cell receptor beta chains originate from one sample sequenced in a study of T cell responses to AZD1222 COVID-19 vaccine (dated by TCRdb to 2020 to 2022). Library preparation employed the immunoSEQ multiplex PCR assay. TCRdb stores this immuneACCESS table with in-frame sequences only. Part of the clones is absent; in the studies checked, under half of the shortfall reflects unresolved V genes, and no reason is known for the rest. The table for this sample lists 110,000 to 150,000 clones; approximately 90% of them were counted only once. The ten largest clones represent under 3.5% of the sample. In the paper's terms, the time point label means: about 28 days (+/-7) after the second vaccine dose. The sample consisted of peripheral blood, taken 28 days after the second AZD1222 dose. These receptors were obtained from an adult who received the AZD1222 COVID-19 vaccine.

The V call is TRBV7-9, the J call TRBJ1-1; 9 positions match TRBD1. V was pared by 2 bases and J by 3 bases, with 4 bases of the junction left unmatched. This CDR3 has 15 residues. Germline V gene lookup returns CDR1 SEHNR and CDR2 FQNEAQ (reference sequence). The CDR3 is CASSLNRGRHTEAFF. The CDR3 DNA follows: TGTGCCAGCAGCTTAAACAGGGGGCGGCACACTGAAGCTTTCTTT.

The gene calls are TRBV28 and TRBJ1-5, with TRBD1 as a possible D gene (5 bases). CDR1 and CDR2 from the germline V gene are MDHEN and SYDVKM. The CDR3 runs to 15 residues. V was pared by 3 bases and J by 0 bases, with 9 bases between. The CDR3 here is CASSFPDNSNQPQHF. In nucleotides, the CDR3 is TGTGCCAGCAGTTTCCCGGACAATAGCAATCAGCCCCAGCATTTT.

This rearrangement joins TRBV7-9 to TRBJ1-2; 10 nucleotides agree with TRBD1. V was pared by 1 base and J by 3 bases, with 2 bases of the junction left unmatched. CDR1 and CDR2 (germline): SEHNR, FQNEAQ (reference sequence). This CDR3 has 15 amino acids. The chain's CDR3 is CASSLGQGAHYGYTF. The CDR3 DNA sequence: TGTGCCAGCAGCTTAGGACAGGGGGCCCACTATGGCTACACCTTC. Combining the CDR3 with reference TRBV7-9 and TRBJ1-2 gives the whole variable domain DTGVSQNPRHKITKRGQNVTFRCDPISEHNRLYWYRQTLGQGPEFLTYFQNEAQLEKSRLLSDRFSAERPKGSFSTLEIQRTEQGDSAMYLCASSLGQGAHYGYTFGSGTRLTVV.

The chain joins TRBV10-1 to TRBJ2-3; no clear D. The V gene's germline CDR1 is WNHNN and CDR2 SYGVQD (reference sequence). This CDR3 spans 18 amino acids. V was trimmed by 0 bases and J by 0 bases, leaving 16 bases between them. CDR3 DNA: TGCGCCAGCAGTGAGTCGAAGGCAGGTGGTACTAGCACAGATACGCAGTATTTT. It codes for CASSESKAGGTSTDTQYF.

The chain links TRBV5-1 to TRBJ2-1; TRBD1 aligns across 9 bases. The V gene's germline CDR1 is SGHRS and CDR2 YFSETQ. The CDR3 has 16 amino acids. Trimming took 4 bases from V and 5 from J; bases not matched to a gene: 10. The CDR3 DNA sequence: TGCGCCAGCAGCCCTCGGGACAGGGTGAGGAACAATGAGCAGTTCTTC. Its translation is CASSPRDRVRNNEQFF.

This chain uses TRBV6-5 with TRBJ1-1, with TRBD1 as a possible D gene (6 bases). Trimming removed 8 bases from V and 0 bases from J, with 7 bases in between. The germline CDR1 and CDR2 sequences are MNHEY and SVGAGI. The CDR3 spans 12 residues. The CDR3 nucleotides read TGTGCCAGCGGGACATTGAACACTGAAGCTTTCTTT. The encoded protein is CASGTLNTEAFF.

The gene calls are TRBV7-8 and TRBJ2-1; D is unresolved. This CDR3 region has 13 residues. V was trimmed by 4 bases and J by 9 bases, leaving 13 bases between them. CDR1 is SGHVS, CDR2 FQNEAQ, per germline. Here the CDR3 DNA reads TGTGCCAGCAGCTCCACGGCGGTGTTTGAGCAGTTCTTC. Translation: CASSSTAVFEQFF.

V gene TRBV30 combines with J gene TRBJ1-1; D is undetermined. CDR1 and CDR2 (germline): GTSNPN, SVGIG (reference sequence). The CDR3 loop spans 11 amino acids. V lost 3 bases and J 10 bases, leaving 12 bases between the germline ends. The CDR3 region has the DNA TGTGCCTGGAGAAGGGAGGCGGGAGCTTTCTTT. Its protein is CAWRREAGAFF.

This chain joins TRBV9 and TRBJ2-7, with 12 bases matching TRBD2. Germline CDR1 SGDLS, CDR2 YYNGEE. V trimming: 0 bases; J trimming: 5 bases; junction bases outside the gene matches: 3. The CDR3 covers 15 residues. CDR3 in DNA: TGTGCCAGCAGCGTAGGACTAGCGGGAGTCAACGAGCAGTACTTC. Translation gives CASSVGLAGVNEQYF.

The chain employs TRBV10-1 and TRBJ1-2; D call uncertain. Germline CDR1 is WNHNN and CDR2 is SYGVQD (reference sequence). CDR3 length: 11 amino acids. Trimming removed 8 bases at V and 6 bases at J, with 10 bases between. The DNA of the CDR3 is TGCGCCAGCCGCAATTTTCATGGCTACACCTTC. It encodes CASRNFHGYTF.

This chain joins TRBV10-1 and TRBJ2-1; TRBD1 matches at 10 bases. Germline CDR1 and CDR2: WNHNN and SYGVQD (reference sequence). With V trimmed by 7 bases and J by 8 bases, 8 bases remained unmatched. This CDR3 spans 14 amino acids. CDR3 in amino acids: CASKPGQGFDEQFF. In DNA, the CDR3 is TGCGCCAGCAAGCCGGGACAGGGGTTTGATGAGCAGTTCTTC.

The CDR3 reads CASRMNTGELFF. Written as DNA, the CDR3 is TGTGCCAGCAGGATGAACACCGGGGAGCTGTTTTTT. This chain uses TRBV5-4 with TRBJ2-2; no clear D gene. From germline, CDR1 is SGHNT and CDR2 YYREEE (reference sequence). The CDR3 consists of 12 residues. With 5 bases removed from V and 1 base from J, the gap between germline ends came to 3 bases. Variable domain in full (rest from reference TRBV5-4 and TRBJ2-2): ETGVTQSPTHLIKTRGQQVTLRCSSQSGHNTVSWYQQALGQGPQFIFQYYREEENGRGNFPPRFSGLQFPNYSSELNVNALELDDSALYLCASRMNTGELFFGEGSRLTVL.

This clone was detected once. V is TRBV4-1 and J is TRBJ2-5; perhaps TRBD1 as D (6 bases). V lost 4 bases and J 1 base, leaving 7 bases between the germline ends. The CDR3 has 13 amino acids. Germline CDR1 MGHRA, CDR2 YSYEKL. CDR3 in DNA: TGCGCCAGCAGCCCCAGGGGCCAAGAGACCCAGTACTTC. Its protein product is CASSPRGQETQYF.

The chain employs TRBV4-2 and TRBJ1-4; no clear D. The CDR3 covers 13 residues. V lost 0 bases and J lost 12, with 11 bases in between. Germline V gives CDR1 LGHNA, CDR2 YNFKEQ. In DNA, the CDR3 is TGTGCCAGCAGCCAAGAGGGAGGGTCGGAACTGTTTTTT. Its translation is CASSQEGGSELFF.

J is TRBJ2-7 and V is TRBV18, with 7 bases aligning to TRBD1. Unmatched junction bases numbered 6, after V lost 1 base and J lost 3 bases. The V gene's germline CDR1 is KGHSH and CDR2 LQKENI. The CDR3 is 15 residues long. The CDR3 sequence is CASSPRTGKVYEQYF. For the CDR3, the DNA is TGTGCCAGCTCACCACGGACAGGCAAAGTCTACGAGCAGTACTTC. Supplemented by reference TRBV18 and TRBJ2-7, the full variable domain reads NAGVMQNPRHLVRRRGQEARLRCSPMKGHSHVYWYRQLPEEGLKFMVYLQKENIIDESGMPKERFSAEFPKEGPSILRIQQVVRGDSAAYFCASSPRTGKVYEQYFGPGTRLTVT.

The chain employs TRBV6-5 and TRBJ2-1, with D possibly called TRBD1 or TRBD2 (6 bases each). CDR3 length: 14 amino acids. V dropped 5 bases and J dropped 9 bases, with 17 bases sitting between them. Germline lookup yields CDR1 MNHEY and CDR2 SVGAGI. The CDR3 nucleotides are TGTGCCAGCAGTCCGGGACCCGGGGGCGGTGAGCAGTTCTTC. Its translation: CASSPGPGGGEQFF.

The gene calls are TRBV28 and TRBJ1-4, with TRBD1 matching over 8 bases. The CDR3 loop spans 15 amino acids. Germline CDR1 reads MDHEN; CDR2 reads SYDVKM. The trim removed 5 bases at V and 3 bases at J, leaving 5 bases unmatched. CDR3 sequence (DNA): TGTGCCAGCAGTGCCTCAGGGGGCCCTAATGAAAAACTGTTTTTT. Protein: CASSASGGPNEKLFF.

V is TRBV28 and J is TRBJ1-1; D remains unclear. The V and J ends lost 5 bases and 1 base respectively, with 17 bases between them. Germline lookup yields CDR1 MDHEN and CDR2 SYDVKM. The CDR3 is made up of 16 amino acids. The DNA for the CDR3 is TGTGCCAGCAGTCCCCTCGGGCGGGCCTCGAACACTGAAGCTTTCTTT. It specifies CASSPLGRASNTEAFF.

Only one count was recorded for this clone. This chain connects TRBV10-1 to TRBJ2-2, with TRBD1 matching over 8 bases. From germline, CDR1 is WNHNN and CDR2 SYGVQD (reference sequence). The CDR3 is 13 amino acids. V was clipped by 7 bases and J by 4 bases; unmatched bases: 2. The CDR3 spells CASKDRVTGELFF. DNA of the CDR3: TGCGCCAGCAAGGACAGGGTCACCGGGGAGCTGTTTTTT.

J is TRBJ2-1 and V is TRBV5-5; TRBD2 agrees at 8 bases. V lost 3 bases to trimming and J lost 4 bases; unmatched junction nucleotides: 6. Germline-derived CDR1 and CDR2 are SGHKS and YYEKEE (reference sequence). This CDR3 has 15 amino acids. The CDR3 loop reads CASSSLAGKYNEQFF. CDR3 DNA sequence: TGTGCCAGCAGCTCCTTAGCGGGGAAATACAATGAGCAGTTCTTC.

CDR3 nucleotide sequence: TGTGCCAGCAGCTTAAAGAACTCGGCGGGGGGGGCTACGCAGTATTTT. Protein sequence: CASSLKNSAGGATQYF. The chain combines TRBV7-2 with TRBJ2-3, with 9 bases matching TRBD2. The germline V gene encodes CDR1 SGHTA and CDR2 FQGNSA. Trimming at V came to 2 bases and at J to 8 bases, leaving 11 bases not matched to a gene. The CDR3 is 16 residues long.

This clone has just one count. This rearrangement joins TRBV9 to TRBJ2-1, with 8 bases that match TRBD1. Germline V gives CDR1 SGDLS, CDR2 YYNGEE. This CDR3 is built from 16 residues. With 4 bases clipped from V and 4 bases from J, the junction kept 10 bases outside the gene matches. CDR3 bases: TGTGCCAGCAGCCCCAGGGGGCGTGTTCCTTACAATGAGCAGTTCTTC. Protein: CASSPRGRVPYNEQFF.

The chain employs TRBV27 and TRBJ1-3; D is unresolved. V lost 6 bases, J lost 3 bases, and 9 bases lay in between. The CDR3 runs 13 residues. Germline loops: CDR1 MNHEY, CDR2 SMNVEV (reference sequence). The CDR3 reads CASRNGLGNTIYF. The CDR3 bases are TGTGCCAGCAGGAACGGGCTTGGAAACACCATATATTTT.